This TCR beta chain was identified during a study of Ad26.COV2.S vaccination and SARS-CoV-2 variants. Concerning this clone itself: Its target is unknown. This CDR3 is also generated by other DNA sequences in the sample.

The assay was immunoSEQ multiplex PCR, and TCRdb's table has in-frame clones only and misses some. The sample lists 300,000 to 350,000 clones, roughly 84% occurring once. With 3 bases removed from V and 7 bases from J, the gap between germline ends came to 9 bases. This CDR3 has 11 amino acids. The germline gives CDR1 DFQATT, CDR2 SNEGSKA (reference sequence). Study conclusions and caveats: Vaccine and placebo recipients had similar non-spike TCR breadth. The placebo group had lower spike-specific TCR breadth than the vaccine recipients did.

Treatment meaning: some 19 received Ad26.COV2.S at low or high dose, single or two shots; roughly five received placebo; per-sample allocation not given. The study sampled participants on day 63 after the first vaccine or placebo injection. This receptor was taken from a person between 18 and 65 years old who received the Ad26.COV2.S COVID-19 vaccine or a placebo. The gene calls are TRBV20-1 and TRBJ1-1, with a possible D match to TRBD1 (5 bases). The starting material was peripheral blood, obtained in a trial of Ad26.COV2.S vaccine versus placebo. CDR3 nucleotide sequence: TGCAGTGCTAGTTTGGGGCGTGAAGCTTTCTTT. Protein product: CSASLGREAFF.